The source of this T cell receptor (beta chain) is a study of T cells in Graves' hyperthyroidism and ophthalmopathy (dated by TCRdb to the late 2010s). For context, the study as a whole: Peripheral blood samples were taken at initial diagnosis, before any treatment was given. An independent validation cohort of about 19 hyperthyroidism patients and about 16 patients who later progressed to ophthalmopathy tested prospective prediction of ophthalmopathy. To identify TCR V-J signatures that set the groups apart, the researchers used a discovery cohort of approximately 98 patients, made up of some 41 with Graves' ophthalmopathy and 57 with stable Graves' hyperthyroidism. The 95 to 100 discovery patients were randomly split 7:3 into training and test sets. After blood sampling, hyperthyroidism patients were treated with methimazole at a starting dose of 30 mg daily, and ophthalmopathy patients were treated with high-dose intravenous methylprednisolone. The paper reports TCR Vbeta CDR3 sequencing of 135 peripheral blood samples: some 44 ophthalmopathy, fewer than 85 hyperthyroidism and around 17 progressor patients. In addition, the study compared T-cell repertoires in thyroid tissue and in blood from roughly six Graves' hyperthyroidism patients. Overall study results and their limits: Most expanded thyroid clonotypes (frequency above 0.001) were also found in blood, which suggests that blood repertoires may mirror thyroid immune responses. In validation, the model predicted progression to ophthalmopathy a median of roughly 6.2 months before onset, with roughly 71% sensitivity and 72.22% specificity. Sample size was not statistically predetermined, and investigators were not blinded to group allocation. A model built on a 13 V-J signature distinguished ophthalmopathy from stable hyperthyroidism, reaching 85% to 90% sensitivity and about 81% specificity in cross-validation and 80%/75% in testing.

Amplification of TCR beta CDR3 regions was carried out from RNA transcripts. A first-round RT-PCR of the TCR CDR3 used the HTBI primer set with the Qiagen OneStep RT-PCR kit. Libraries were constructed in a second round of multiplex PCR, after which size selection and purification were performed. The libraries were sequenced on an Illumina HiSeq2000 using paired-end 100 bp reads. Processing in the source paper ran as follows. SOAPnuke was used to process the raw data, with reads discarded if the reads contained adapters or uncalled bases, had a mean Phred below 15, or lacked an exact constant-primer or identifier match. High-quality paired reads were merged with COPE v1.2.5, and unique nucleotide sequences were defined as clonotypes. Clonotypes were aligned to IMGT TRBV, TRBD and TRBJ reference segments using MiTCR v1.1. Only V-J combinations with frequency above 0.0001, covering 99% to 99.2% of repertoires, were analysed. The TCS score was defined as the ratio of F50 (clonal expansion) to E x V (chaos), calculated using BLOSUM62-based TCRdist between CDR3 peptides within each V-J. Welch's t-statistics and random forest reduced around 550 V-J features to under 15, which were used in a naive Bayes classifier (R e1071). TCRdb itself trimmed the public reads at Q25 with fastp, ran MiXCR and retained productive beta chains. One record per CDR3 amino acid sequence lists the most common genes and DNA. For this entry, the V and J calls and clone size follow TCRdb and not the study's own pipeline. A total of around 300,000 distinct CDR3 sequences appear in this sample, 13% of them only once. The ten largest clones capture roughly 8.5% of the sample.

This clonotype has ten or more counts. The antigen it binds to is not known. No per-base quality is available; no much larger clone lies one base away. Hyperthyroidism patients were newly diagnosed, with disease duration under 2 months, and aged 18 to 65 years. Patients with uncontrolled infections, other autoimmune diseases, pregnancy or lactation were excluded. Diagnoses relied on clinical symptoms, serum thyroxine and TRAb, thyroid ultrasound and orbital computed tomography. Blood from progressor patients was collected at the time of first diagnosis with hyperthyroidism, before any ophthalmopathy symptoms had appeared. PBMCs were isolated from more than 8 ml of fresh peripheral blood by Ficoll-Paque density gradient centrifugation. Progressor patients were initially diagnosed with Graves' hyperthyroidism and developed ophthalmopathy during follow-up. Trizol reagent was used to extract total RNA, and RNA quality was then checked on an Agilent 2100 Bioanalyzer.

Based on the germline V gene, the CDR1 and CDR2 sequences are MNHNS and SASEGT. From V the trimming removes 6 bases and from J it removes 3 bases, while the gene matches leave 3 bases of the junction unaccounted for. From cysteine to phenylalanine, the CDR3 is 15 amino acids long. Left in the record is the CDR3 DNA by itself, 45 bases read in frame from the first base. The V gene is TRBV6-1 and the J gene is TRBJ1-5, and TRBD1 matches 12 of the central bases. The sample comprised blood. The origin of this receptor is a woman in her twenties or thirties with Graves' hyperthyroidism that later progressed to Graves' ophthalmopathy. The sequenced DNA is TGTGCCAGCAGCCGGGACAGGGGGCTCAATCAGCCCCAGCATTTT. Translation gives CASSRDRGLNQPQHF.